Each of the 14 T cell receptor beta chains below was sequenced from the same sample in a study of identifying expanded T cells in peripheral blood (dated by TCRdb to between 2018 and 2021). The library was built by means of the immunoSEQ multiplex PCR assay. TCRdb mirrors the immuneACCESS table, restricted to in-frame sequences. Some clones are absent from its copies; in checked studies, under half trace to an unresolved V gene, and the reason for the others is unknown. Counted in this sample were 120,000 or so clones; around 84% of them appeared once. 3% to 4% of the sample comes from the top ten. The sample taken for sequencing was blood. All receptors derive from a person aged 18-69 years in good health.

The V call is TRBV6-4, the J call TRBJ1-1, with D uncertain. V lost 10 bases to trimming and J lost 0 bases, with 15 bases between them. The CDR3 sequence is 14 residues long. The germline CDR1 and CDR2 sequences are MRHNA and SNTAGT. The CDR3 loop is CATKPSPMNTEAFF. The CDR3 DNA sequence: TGTGCCACCAAACCCAGCCCTATGAACACTGAAGCTTTCTTT.

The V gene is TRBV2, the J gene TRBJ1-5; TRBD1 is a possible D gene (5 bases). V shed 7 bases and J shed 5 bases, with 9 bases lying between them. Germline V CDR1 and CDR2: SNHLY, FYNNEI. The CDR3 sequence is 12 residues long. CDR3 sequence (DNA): TGTGCCAGCAAGACGGGGGATCAGCCCCAGCATTTT. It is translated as CASKTGDQPQHF. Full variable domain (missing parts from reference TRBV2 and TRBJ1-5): EPEVTQTPSHQVTQMGQEVILRCVPISNHLYFYWYRQILGQKVEFLVSFYNNEISEKSEIFDDQFSVERPDGSNFTLKIRSTKLEDSAMYFCASKTGDQPQHFGDGTRLSIL.

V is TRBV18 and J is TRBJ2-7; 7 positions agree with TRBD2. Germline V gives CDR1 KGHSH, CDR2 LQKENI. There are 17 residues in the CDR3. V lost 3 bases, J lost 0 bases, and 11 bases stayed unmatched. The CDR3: CASSPGPRGGRSYEQYF. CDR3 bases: TGTGCCAGCTCACCGGGCCCCCGGGGAGGGCGCTCCTACGAGCAGTACTTC.

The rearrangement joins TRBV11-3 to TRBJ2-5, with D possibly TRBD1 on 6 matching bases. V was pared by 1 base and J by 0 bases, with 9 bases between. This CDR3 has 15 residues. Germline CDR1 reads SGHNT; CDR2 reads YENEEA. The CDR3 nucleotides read TGTGCCAGCAGCTTAGTTAGGGGGTACCAAGAGACCCAGTACTTC. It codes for CASSLVRGYQETQYF.

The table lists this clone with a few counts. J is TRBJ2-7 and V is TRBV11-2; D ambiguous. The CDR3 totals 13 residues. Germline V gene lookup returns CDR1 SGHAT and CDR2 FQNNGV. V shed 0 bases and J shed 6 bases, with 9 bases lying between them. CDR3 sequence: CASSLENNGEQYF. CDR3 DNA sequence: TGTGCCAGCAGCTTAGAAAATAACGGCGAGCAGTACTTC.

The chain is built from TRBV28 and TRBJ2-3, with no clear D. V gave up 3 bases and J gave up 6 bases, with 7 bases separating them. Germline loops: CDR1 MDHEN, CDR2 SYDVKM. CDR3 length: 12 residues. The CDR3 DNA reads TGTGCCAGCAGTTTGTCTGTTGATACGCAGTATTTT. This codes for CASSLSVDTQYF.

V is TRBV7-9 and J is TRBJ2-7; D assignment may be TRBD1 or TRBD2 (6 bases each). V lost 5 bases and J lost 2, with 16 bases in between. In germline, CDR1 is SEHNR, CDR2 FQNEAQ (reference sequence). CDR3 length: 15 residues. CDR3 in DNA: TGTGCCAGCAGCCAAGGGGGGTCCAAAGCCTACGAGCAGTACTTC. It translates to CASSQGGSKAYEQYF.

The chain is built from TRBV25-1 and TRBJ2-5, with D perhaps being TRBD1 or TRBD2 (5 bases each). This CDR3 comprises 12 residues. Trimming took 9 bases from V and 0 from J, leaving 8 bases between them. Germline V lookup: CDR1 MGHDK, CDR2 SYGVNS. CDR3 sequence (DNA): TGTGCCAGTGAGGGGTACCAAGAGACCCAGTACTTC. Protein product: CASEGYQETQYF. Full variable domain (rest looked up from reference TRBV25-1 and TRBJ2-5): EADIYQTPRYLVIGTGKKITLECSQTMGHDKMYWYQQDPGMELHLIHYSYGVNSTEKGDLSSESTVSRIRTEHFPLTLESARPSHTSQYLCASEGYQETQYFGPGTRLLVL.

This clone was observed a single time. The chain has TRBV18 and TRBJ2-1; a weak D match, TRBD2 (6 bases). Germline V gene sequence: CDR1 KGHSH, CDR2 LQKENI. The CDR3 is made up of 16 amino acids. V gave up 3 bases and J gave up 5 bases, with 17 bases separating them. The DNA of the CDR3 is TGTGCCAGCTCACCTCCAAGGGCGGGGCCCAACAATGAGCAGTTCTTC. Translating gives CASSPPRAGPNNEQFF. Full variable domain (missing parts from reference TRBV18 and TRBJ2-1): NAGVMQNPRHLVRRRGQEARLRCSPMKGHSHVYWYRQLPEEGLKFMVYLQKENIIDESGMPKERFSAEFPKEGPSILRIQQVVRGDSAAYFCASSPPRAGPNNEQFFGPGTRLTVL.

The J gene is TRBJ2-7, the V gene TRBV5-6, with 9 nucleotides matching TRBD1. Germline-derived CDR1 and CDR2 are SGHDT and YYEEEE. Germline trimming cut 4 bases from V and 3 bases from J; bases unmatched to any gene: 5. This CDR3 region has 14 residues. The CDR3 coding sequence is TGTGCCAGCAGCGCCACAGGGGGCTTCTACGAGCAGTACTTC. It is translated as CASSATGGFYEQYF.

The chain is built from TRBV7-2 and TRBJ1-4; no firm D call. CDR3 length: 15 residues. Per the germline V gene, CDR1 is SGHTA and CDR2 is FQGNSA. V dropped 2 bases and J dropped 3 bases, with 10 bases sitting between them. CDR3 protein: CASSLSHLPNEKLFF. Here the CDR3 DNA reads TGTGCCAGCAGCTTAAGCCACTTACCTAATGAAAAACTGTTTTTT.

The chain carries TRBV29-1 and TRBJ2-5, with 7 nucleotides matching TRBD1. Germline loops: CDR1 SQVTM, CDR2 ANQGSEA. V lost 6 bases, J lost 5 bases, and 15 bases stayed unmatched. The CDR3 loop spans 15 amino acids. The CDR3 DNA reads TGCAGCGTGGGGGAGCCCCGACAGGGTTGGGAGACCCAGTACTTC. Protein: CSVGEPRQGWETQYF.

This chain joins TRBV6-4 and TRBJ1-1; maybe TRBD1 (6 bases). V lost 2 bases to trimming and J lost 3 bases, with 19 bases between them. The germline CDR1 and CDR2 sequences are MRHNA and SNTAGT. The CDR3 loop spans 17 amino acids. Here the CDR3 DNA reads TGTGCCAGCAGTGACGGGGGGCGCCCTGACCCCCACACTGAAGCTTTCTTT. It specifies CASSDGGRPDPHTEAFF.

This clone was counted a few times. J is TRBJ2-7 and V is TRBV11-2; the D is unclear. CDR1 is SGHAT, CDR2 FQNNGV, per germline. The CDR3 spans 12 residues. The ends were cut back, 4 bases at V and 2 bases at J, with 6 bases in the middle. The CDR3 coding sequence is TGTGCCAGCAGCTCCCTTACCTACGAGCAGTACTTC. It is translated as CASSSLTYEQYF.